This T cell receptor (beta chain) originates from a study of T cell responses to AZD1222 COVID-19 vaccine. Study-level findings and limits: Just 5 to 7 AZD1222 recipients tested seropositive at baseline. The sample set comprised mostly white British donors with more females, and clonal diversity was possibly underestimated. With dominance at 160-218 and 743-854, vaccine-associated CD4 TCRs spanned spike. Unmutated variant regions are reportedly targeted by nearly half of spike-specific TCRs.

Germline-derived CDR1 and CDR2 are SGHVS and FQNEAQ. This CDR3 is 14 amino acids long. Between the trimmed V and J ends, which lost 0 bases and 7 bases, there was a span of 13 bases. Concerning this clone: As yet, its antigen is unknown.

Only in-frame clones appear in the TCRdb table, and some are missing; sequencing was by immunoSEQ multiplex PCR. In the table there are about 150,000 clones, about 82% of which are singletons. The sequences come from peripheral blood, collected 28 days after the second AZD1222 dose. This clonotype was obtained from an adult who received the AZD1222 COVID-19 vaccine. This chain links TRBV7-8 with TRBJ2-7, with D perhaps TRBD1 (6 bases). CDR3 DNA: TGTGCCAGCAGCTTAGCAGGGGGTACTCGGGAGCAGTACTTC. Its protein product is CASSLAGGTREQYF.